The 28 T cell receptor beta chains below come from one sample, sequenced in a study of cytomegalovirus exposure and HLA in healthy donors. The PCR used 60 Vbeta and 13 Jbeta primers. This table comes from immunoSEQ multiplex PCR, and its TCRdb copy is limited to in-frame clones, with some not included. Of 100,000 to 150,000 clones listed, 72% are singletons. The sequenced sample was PBMCs. The receptors originated from a man aged 30 to 39 in good health and CMV-seronegative.

V and J are TRBV5-4 and TRBJ2-7; TRBD2 matches 7 bases. Unmatched junction bases numbered 12, after V lost 5 bases and J lost 1 base. Germline CDR1 is SGHNT and CDR2 is YYREEE (reference sequence). This CDR3 is built from 16 residues. CDR3 in amino acids: CASRPSILAESYEQYF. CDR3 bases: TGTGCCAGCAGACCATCCATCCTAGCGGAATCCTACGAGCAGTACTTC.

This clone was counted a few times. The chain is built from TRBV9 and TRBJ1-2; possibly TRBD1 for D (6 bases). Germline CDR1 and CDR2: SGDLS and YYNGEE. V dropped 5 bases and J dropped 8 bases, with 16 bases sitting between them. This CDR3 has 13 residues. CDR3 bases: TGTGCCAGCAGTGACTTGACAGGCGAGGGCTACACCTTC. Protein product: CASSDLTGEGYTF.

This chain uses TRBV7-8 with TRBJ1-2; D might be TRBD1 (6 bases). Deletions cut 7 bases from V and 0 bases from J, with 12 bases between. Germline loops: CDR1 SGHVS, CDR2 FQNEAQ. The CDR3 loop spans 14 amino acids. This CDR3 is CASTLYRANYGYTF. Written as DNA, the CDR3 is TGTGCCAGCACCCTATACAGGGCTAACTATGGCTACACCTTC.

The rearrangement links TRBV29-1 to TRBJ2-3; 11 positions match TRBD2. The CDR3 has 14 amino acids. Trimming removed 6 bases from V and 4 bases from J; junction bases left unmatched: 6. Looked up from germline, CDR1 is SQVTM and CDR2 is ANQGSEA. This chain's CDR3 is CSVCLAGGADTQYF. In nucleotides, the CDR3 is TGCAGCGTCTGCCTAGCGGGGGGCGCAGATACGCAGTATTTT.

The rearrangement links TRBV5-4 to TRBJ2-5; perhaps TRBD2 as D (7 bases). V was trimmed by 3 bases and J by 4 bases, leaving 19 bases between them. This CDR3 has 16 amino acids. In germline, CDR1 is SGHNT, CDR2 YYREEE (reference sequence). In nucleotides, the CDR3 is TGTGCCAGCAGCTCCCGGCGAGGGGGGGGCTTAGAGACCCAGTACTTC. Its protein is CASSSRRGGGLETQYF.

This clone turned up a few times. The rearrangement uses TRBV21-1 and TRBJ1-4; the table's D gene call, TRBD1, was not cross checked with the DNA. TRBV21-1 is a documented pseudogene. The CDR3 totals 13 residues. This CDR3 reads CATCQGRREKLFF. As DNA, the CDR3 is TGTGCCACTTGTCAGGGGCGGCGTGAAAAACTGTTTTTT.

CDR3 in DNA: TGTGCCAGCAGCTTGGTCAGGGGTAACTATGGCTACACCTTC. Amino acids: CASSLVRGNYGYTF. The chain has TRBV5-5 and TRBJ1-2; D may be TRBD1 (6 bases). The germline V gene has CDR1 SGHKS and CDR2 YYEKEE (reference sequence). The germline V and J ends were trimmed by 0 bases and 1 base, with 7 bases remaining between them. This CDR3 contains 14 residues. The full variable domain, completed using reference TRBV5-5 and TRBJ1-2, is DAGVTQSPTHLIKTRGQQVTLRCSPISGHKSVSWYQQVLGQGPQFIFQYYEKEERGRGNFPDRFSARQFPNYSSELNVNALLLGDSALYLCASSLVRGNYGYTFGSGTRLTVV.

This clone appeared a single time. The chain carries TRBV5-1 and TRBJ2-7; D is unclear. Matching the DNA end better, TRBJ2-5 makes the J call doubtful. Germline CDR1 reads SGHRS; CDR2 reads YFSETQ. The CDR3 consists of 12 residues. The chain's CDR3 is CASSQSTETQYF. The CDR3, as DNA: TGCGCCAGCAGCCAAAGCACGGAGACCCAGTACTTC.

The table lists this clone with a few counts. One junction end does not reproduce the germline sequence, and a read error may be involved. The chain combines TRBV23-1 with TRBJ1-3; no firm D call. TRBV23-1 is an ORF, with its function uncertain. The CDR3 consists of 10 residues. This chain's CDR3 is CASSQAYGGF. CDR3 in DNA: TGCGCCAGCAGTCAAGCCTATGGCGGTTTT.

The V and J genes are TRBV30 and TRBJ1-1; D is unclear. Germline-derived CDR1 and CDR2 are GTSNPN and SVGIG (reference sequence). Trimming shortened V by 3 bases and J by 3 bases, and 11 bases separated the two germline ends. This CDR3 region has 13 residues. The CDR3 sequence is CAWSVESDTEAFF. The CDR3 DNA reads TGTGCCTGGAGCGTTGAGTCGGACACTGAAGCTTTCTTT.

The V call is TRBV6-6, the J call TRBJ1-2; D ambiguous. This CDR3 spans 14 amino acids. Germline V gene data show CDR1 as MNHNY and CDR2 as SVGAGI (reference sequence). Trimming left V 0 bases short and J 4 bases short, with 9 bases between. This CDR3 is CASSYSGTLYGYTF. For the CDR3, the DNA is TGTGCCAGCAGTTACTCGGGCACTCTCTATGGCTACACCTTC.

The chain uses TRBV11-3 and TRBJ2-3; 12 bases match TRBD2. CDR3 length: 17 amino acids. CDR1 SGHNT and CDR2 YENEEA come from the germline V gene. Losses at the gene ends were 0 bases for V and 6 bases for J; bases not matched to a gene: 7. CDR3: CASSLDRLAGAWDTQYF. CDR3 DNA sequence: TGTGCCAGCAGCTTAGATCGACTAGCGGGGGCATGGGATACGCAGTATTTT.

The CDR3: CASSQVGFAGRVAFF. In DNA, the CDR3 is TGCGCCAGCAGCCAAGTCGGATTCGCAGGAAGAGTTGCTTTCTTT. The chain joins TRBV4-3 to TRBJ1-1, with D unclear. Per the germline V gene, CDR1 is LGHNA and CDR2 is YSLEER. The CDR3 loop spans 15 amino acids. V shed 1 base and J shed 11 bases, with 20 bases lying between them.

The rearrangement links TRBV7-3 to TRBJ1-2; unclear D gene. Germline CDR1 SGHTA, CDR2 FQGTGA. V was pared by 5 bases and J by 5 bases, with 18 bases between. This CDR3 has 15 residues. The CDR3 here is CASSRLSGKRYGYTF. The CDR3 DNA reads as TGTGCCAGCAGCCGACTGTCCGGGAAAAGGTATGGCTACACCTTC.

In this sample, this clone turned up a few times. The chain employs TRBV4-3 and TRBJ1-1; D perhaps matches TRBD1 (5 bases). V gave up 5 bases and J gave up 10 bases, with 26 bases separating them. The CDR3 runs 16 residues. Germline loops: CDR1 LGHNA, CDR2 YSLEER. CDR3 in amino acids: CASSTPRGTATEGAFF. The CDR3 DNA is TGCGCCAGCAGCACCCCCCGGGGGACTGCCACTGAGGGAGCTTTCTTT.

This chain connects TRBV9 to TRBJ1-2, with D possibly matching TRBD1 (5 bases). V dropped 2 bases and J dropped 7 bases, with 15 bases sitting between them. The CDR3 consists of 14 residues. The germline V gene encodes CDR1 SGDLS and CDR2 YYNGEE. This CDR3 reads CASSVSGNQGGYTF. CDR3 coding DNA: TGTGCCAGCAGCGTCTCAGGAAATCAGGGTGGCTACACCTTC.

The chain recombines TRBV4-3 with TRBJ2-7, with a weak D call TRBD1 (5 bases). From germline, CDR1 is LGHNA and CDR2 YSLEER. This CDR3 contains 14 residues. The germline V and J ends were trimmed by 0 bases and 3 bases, with 9 bases remaining between them. The CDR3 here is CASSQDMTVYEQYF. DNA for the CDR3: TGCGCCAGCAGCCAAGATATGACAGTCTACGAGCAGTACTTC.

This chain uses TRBV6-1 with TRBJ2-1; TRBD2 aligns across 12 bases. The CDR3 spans 15 residues. Germline V CDR1 and CDR2: MNHNS, SASEGT. V was pared by 10 bases and J by 10 bases, with 14 bases of the junction left unmatched. CDR3 residues: CATRPASGGGGEQFF. The CDR3 coding sequence is TGTGCCACCCGCCCGGCTAGCGGGGGGGGAGGGGAGCAGTTCTTC.

This clone was counted only a few times. The chain employs TRBV2 and TRBJ1-5; D unclear. CDR1 is SNHLY and CDR2 is FYNNEI in the germline V gene. This CDR3 region has 15 residues. The V and J ends lost 6 bases and 4 bases respectively, with 16 bases between them. The CDR3 DNA is TGTGCCAGCAGCCCCGGGAGACGGCCTAATCAGCCCCAGCATTTT. Amino acid sequence: CASSPGRRPNQPQHF.

The chain uses TRBV5-5 and TRBJ2-7; 7 positions agree with TRBD1. Germline V lookup: CDR1 SGHKS, CDR2 YYEKEE (reference sequence). This CDR3 comprises 14 residues. Trimming took 3 bases from V and 3 from J; bases not matched to a gene: 6. The CDR3 sequence is CASSYDRDFYEQYF. In DNA, the CDR3 is TGTGCCAGCAGCTACGACAGGGATTTCTACGAGCAGTACTTC.

This rearrangement joins TRBV6-1 to TRBJ1-4; D may be TRBD1 (5 bases). The CDR3 sequence is 15 residues long. Deletions cut 3 bases from V and 8 bases from J, with 16 bases between. CDR1 and CDR2 from the germline V gene are MNHNS and SASEGT. The CDR3 DNA reads TGTGCCAGCAGTGATAATTTTGGTTGGGGCGAAAAACTGTTTTTT. Protein sequence: CASSDNFGWGEKLFF.

The V call is TRBV28, the J call TRBJ2-1, with 9 positions matching TRBD2. The CDR3 runs to 15 residues. V was pared by 3 bases and J by 4 bases, with 4 bases of the junction left unmatched. Germline V CDR1 and CDR2: MDHEN, SYDVKM. The CDR3 DNA follows: TGTGCCAGCAGTTTTCCTAGCGGGGCGTACAATGAGCAGTTCTTC. Its protein is CASSFPSGAYNEQFF.

This chain connects TRBV6-1 to TRBJ1-5; unclear D gene. The CDR3 spans 15 residues. Trimming left V 6 bases short and J 5 bases short, with 17 bases between. CDR1 is MNHNS and CDR2 is SASEGT in the germline V gene. This CDR3 is CASRQTYSSHQPQHF. CDR3 coding DNA: TGTGCCAGCAGACAGACGTACTCCTCTCATCAGCCCCAGCATTTT.

In this sample, this clone turned up a few times. The chain uses TRBV19 and TRBJ1-2; D call uncertain. V was clipped by 8 bases and J by 7 bases, with 17 bases between them. The CDR3 contains 13 residues. Germline CDR1 and CDR2: LNHDA and SQIVND (reference sequence). CDR3 DNA sequence: TGTGCCAGTTCCCGGCGAGGGAGTCCTGGCTACACCTTC. This sequence encodes CASSRRGSPGYTF.

This chain joins TRBV9 and TRBJ2-3; 9 bases map to TRBD2. The CDR3 loop spans 16 amino acids. The germline gives CDR1 SGDLS, CDR2 YYNGEE. J gave up 2 bases and V 4 bases, and 8 bases lay outside the gene matches. The CDR3 DNA is TGTGCCAGCAGCTTAACCGTGGGACTAGCCACAGATACGCAGTATTTT. This translates into CASSLTVGLATDTQYF.

This clone occurred a few times. At one boundary the junction diverges from the germline segment, which might be a read error. This sequence joins TRBV7-9 and TRBJ1-6, with a possible D match to TRBD1 (6 bases). Germline values: CDR1 SEHNR, CDR2 FQNEAQ (reference sequence). The CDR3 is made up of 14 amino acids. Here the CDR3 reads CSSSLGQQNSPLHF. Written as DNA, the CDR3 is TGTTCCAGCAGCTTAGGACAGCAAAATTCACCCCTCCACTTT.

V gene TRBV7-3 combines with J gene TRBJ2-3; possibly TRBD2 for D (6 bases). Germline V lookup: CDR1 SGHTA, CDR2 FQGTGA. This CDR3 region has 15 residues. Trimming shortened V by 3 bases and J by 5 bases, and 15 bases separated the two germline ends. The chain's CDR3 is CASSFRGNDGDTQYF. The DNA for the CDR3 is TGTGCCAGCAGCTTTCGGGGGAACGATGGAGATACGCAGTATTTT.

The gene calls are TRBV7-3 and TRBJ1-2; D perhaps matches TRBD1 (6 bases). V was clipped by 2 bases and J by 8 bases, with 15 bases between them. Per germline, CDR1 SGHTA and CDR2 FQGTGA. The CDR3 length is 14 residues. CDR3 loop: CASSLRPGEGGYTF. CDR3 nucleotide sequence: TGTGCCAGCAGCTTACGGCCAGGGGAAGGCGGCTACACCTTC.